One T cell receptor beta chain is described in this entry. PCR involved 60 Vbeta and 13 Jbeta primers. Assay used: immunoSEQ multiplex PCR; TCRdb lists only in-frame clones, some missing. In the table there are approximately 200,000 clones, 84% of which are singletons. CDR1 and CDR2 (germline): MRHNA, SNTAGT. The J segment lost 7 bases and the V segment lost 4 bases, leaving 8 bases of the junction unmatched. The CDR3 contains 15 residues. The data derive from a study of cytomegalovirus exposure and HLA in healthy donors. The source material was PBMCs. The genes are TRBV6-4 and TRBJ2-1; 9 bases fit TRBD1. The TCR was taken from a boy younger than 18 in good health and CMV-seronegative. The DNA of the CDR3 is TGTGCCAGCAGTGTTACCGGGACAGGGCGTAATGAGCAGTTCTTC. Its translation: CASSVTGTGRNEQFF.